These 4 T cell receptor beta chains share one sample of origin, sequenced in a study of T cells in Graves' hyperthyroidism and ophthalmopathy (dated by TCRdb to between 2019 and 2020). Library preparation used multiplex PCR. TCRdb records Illumina HiSeq 2000 as the sequencer. The TCR beta CDR3 regions were amplified from the RNA transcripts. For the first round of RT-PCR on the TCR CDR3, the HTBI primer set was used together with the Qiagen OneStep RT-PCR kit. TCRdb reanalyzed the raw reads on its own, using fastp at Q25 for trimming and MiXCR for clone calling, and kept in-frame beta chains. When rows share a CDR3 protein, they turn into one entry using the most common DNA and genes. This sample has about 300,000 distinct CDR3 sequences in its table, and approximately 19% of those were observed once. The ten most abundant clones make up about 40% of the sample. Sequencing used blood. These receptors were taken from a man over 45 with Graves' ophthalmopathy.

This clonotype has at least ten counts. This chain joins TRBV6-1 and TRBJ1-5, with 7 bases that match TRBD1. This CDR3 region has 15 residues. V lost 5 bases and J lost 0; bases outside the gene matches: 4. Germline V gene data show CDR1 as MNHNS and CDR2 as SASEGT. In nucleotides, the CDR3 is TGTGCCAGCAGTTGGGACAGTTATAGCAATCAGCCCCAGCATTTT. This codes for CASSWDSYSNQPQHF.

The chain recombines TRBV28 with TRBJ1-2, with D maybe TRBD1 (6 bases). The germline CDR1 and CDR2 sequences are MDHEN and SYDVKM. V was trimmed by 2 bases and J by 1 base, leaving 8 bases between them. The CDR3 is 14 amino acids. CDR3 DNA: TGTGCCAGCAGTTTAAGGGACAATAACTATGGCTACACCTTC. Translated: CASSLRDNNYGYTF.

This clonotype was seen at least ten times. The chain has TRBV12-3 or TRBV12-4 and TRBJ2-1; D unresolved. Trimming took off 3 bases at V and 0 bases at J, with 9 bases between the two ends. The length of the CDR3 is 15 residues. The CDR3: CASSFGSSSYNEQFF. In DNA form, the CDR3 reads TGTGCCAGCAGTTTTGGCAGCAGCTCCTACAATGAGCAGTTCTTC.

The chain uses TRBV20-1 and TRBJ2-1; TRBD2 matches 9 bases. The CDR3 has 15 amino acids. The V gene end was trimmed by 3 bases and the J gene end by 10 bases; junction bases not matched to a gene: 13. In germline, CDR1 is DFQATT, CDR2 SNEGSKA (reference sequence). The CDR3 loop reads CSARPRTSAWVEQFF. The CDR3 DNA follows: TGCAGTGCTAGGCCCCGGACTAGCGCGTGGGTCGAGCAGTTCTTC.